The present TCR beta chain was sequenced within a study of shared clonotypes between healthy human individuals (dated by TCRdb to about 2020). Looking at the study overall: Three men and a couple of women, aged 18 to 49 years, made up the cohort. To estimate repertoire size and how much clonotype sharing occurs between individuals, the study deeply sequenced the blood TCR repertoires of several healthy adults. To increase sequencing depth and limit assay-specific biases, different laboratories used diverse techniques to prepare libraries and sequence TCR repertoires. Between about 0.85 and 8.9 billion PBMCs per donor were obtained by leukapheresis. For each donor, CD4 naive and CD4 memory were each given three plates, CD8 naive was given two plates, and CD8 memory was given one plate. Summary of the overall study and its limitations: When several donors were compared, the shared fraction of clonotypes was around 5.1% for naive CD4, more than 3% for naive CD8, more than 2% for memory CD4, and about 0.36% for memory CD8. Naive subsets generally had larger estimated clonotype richness than memory subsets did. Clonotypes shared by all four sorted-subset donors showed higher generation probabilities than non-shared clonotypes. Pairwise subsampling led to the expectation that sequencing depth would affect the degree of clonotype sharing among donors. Sampling was limited to blood, and TCR repertoires in tissue likely differ from TCR repertoires in blood. Incomplete sequencing was indicated by rarefaction of sorted-subset datasets, despite the large sequencing depth. The genetic and exposure-history diversity represented was limited by the small number of donors.

On this clone: Its antigen target is currently unknown. Base qualities are not at hand, and no much larger clone is one base apart.

Using the deep immunoSEQ assay, multiplex PCR amplified TCR CDR3 regions from genomic DNA. For each cell subset, the extracted genomic DNA was distributed evenly across all wells of several immunoSEQ 96-well plates, and each plate served as one replicate. Each replicate PCR for sorted subsets received approximately 200 ng genomic DNA, equal to around 32,000 T cell genomes. The purified libraries were quantified using a Qubit 3.0 fluorometer, sized with a Bioanalyzer 2100, and then quantified again using the KAPA Library Quantification kit. Every immunoSEQ 96-well plate was sequenced on a separate single-read 150-cycle Illumina NextSeq 550 flow cell. For the original study's pipeline: Because the immunoSEQ output held only junctional sequences and lacked quality scores, the filtering could not match the filtering applied to full-length reads. Sequences were annotated with PyIR, a Python wrapper for IgBLAST v1.9, using IMGT germline references to assign V/J genes and CDR3. Reads were filtered out if the reads had weak V/J assignments (E-value above 1e-6), no CDR3, stop codons, out-of-frame junctions, or ambiguous translated residues. V3J clonotypes were defined as sequences sharing an identical inferred V gene, J gene, and CDR3 amino acid sequence. The percentage overlap between two repertoires was calculated by dividing the number of shared unique clonotypes by the size of the smaller repertoire. Repertoire richness was assessed with RTK rarefaction, the Chao1 estimator, and Recon v2.1 estimates of unobserved clonotypes. For all TCRbeta clonotypes obtained by the gDNA method from four donors, generation probabilities were computed with OLGA. TCRdb carries this immuneACCESS record with in-frame sequences only. Its versions omit some clonotypes, under half of them owing to an unresolved V gene in the studies checked, with the rest unexplained. The V and J calls and the clone size are those of that table, but D and trimming were determined from the DNA. This sample is represented by roughly 300,000 clones; around 87% of them were singletons. The ten largest make up about 17% of the sample.

Healthy HIV-negative adults with no recently reported acute infections or vaccinations were included as donors. All donors were Caucasian adults living in Nashville, Tennessee, USA. CD8 memory samples consisted of magnetically selected CD45RO+ cells combined with CCR7-negative CD45RA+ effector memory (TemRA) cells. Blood was collected by leukapheresis, and PBMCs were isolated by Ficoll-Histopaque density gradient centrifugation and then cryopreserved in liquid nitrogen vapor phase. Analytical flow cytometry was used to check the purity and quantity of every magnetically sorted T cell population. Genomic DNA was isolated from every sorted fraction and measured by UV absorbance on a Nanodrop 2000c. Sequencing input: memory CD8+ T cells sorted from blood. What the cell subset or site label conveys for this sample: CD45RO+ cells pooled with CCR7-negative TemRA cells. This sequence originates from a man aged 18 to 29 in good health.

The base sequence is TGTGCCACCAGCAGTCCCCAGGGTTACGGCTACACCTTC. This translates into CATSSPQGYGYTF. The rearrangement joined TRBV15 to TRBJ1-2; matching of 5 bases hints at TRBD1 as the D gene. The CDR3 runs 13 residues from the cysteine to the phenylalanine. The read is trimmed to its CDR3 DNA, 39 bases read in frame from base 1. For CDR1 and CDR2, the germline V gene (reference sequence) lists LNHNV and YYDKDF. V lost 3 bases and J lost 8 bases; the stretch between them is 13 bases long.